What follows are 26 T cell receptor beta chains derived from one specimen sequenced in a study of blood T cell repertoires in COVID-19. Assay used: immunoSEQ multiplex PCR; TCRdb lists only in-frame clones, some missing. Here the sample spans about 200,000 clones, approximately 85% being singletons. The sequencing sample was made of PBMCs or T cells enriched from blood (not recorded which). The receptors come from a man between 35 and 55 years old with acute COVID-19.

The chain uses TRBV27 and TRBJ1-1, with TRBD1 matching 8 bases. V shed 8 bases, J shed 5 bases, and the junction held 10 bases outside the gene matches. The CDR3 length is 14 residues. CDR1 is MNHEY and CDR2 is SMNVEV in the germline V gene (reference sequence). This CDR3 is CASRAGTGQTEAFF. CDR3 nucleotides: TGTGCCAGCCGAGCCGGGACAGGTCAAACTGAAGCTTTCTTT.

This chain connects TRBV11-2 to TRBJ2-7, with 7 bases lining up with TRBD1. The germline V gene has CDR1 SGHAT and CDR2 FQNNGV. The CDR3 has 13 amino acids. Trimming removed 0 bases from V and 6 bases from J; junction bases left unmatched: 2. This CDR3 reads CASSLESGGEQYF. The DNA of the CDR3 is TGTGCCAGCAGCTTAGAGTCAGGGGGCGAGCAGTACTTC.

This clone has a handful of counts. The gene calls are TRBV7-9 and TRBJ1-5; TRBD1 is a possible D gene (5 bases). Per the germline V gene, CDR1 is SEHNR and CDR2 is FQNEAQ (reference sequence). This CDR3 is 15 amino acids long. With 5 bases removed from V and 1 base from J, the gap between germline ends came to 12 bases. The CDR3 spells CASSIDGGSNQPQHF. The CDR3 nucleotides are TGTGCCAGCAGCATCGACGGGGGGAGCAATCAGCCCCAGCATTTT.

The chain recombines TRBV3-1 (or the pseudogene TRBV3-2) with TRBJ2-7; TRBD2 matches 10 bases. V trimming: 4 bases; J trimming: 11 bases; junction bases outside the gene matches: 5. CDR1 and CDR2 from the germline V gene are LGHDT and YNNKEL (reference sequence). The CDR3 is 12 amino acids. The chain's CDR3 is CASSLTSGKKYF. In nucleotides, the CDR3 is TGTGCCAGCAGCCTCACTAGCGGGAAGAAGTACTTC.

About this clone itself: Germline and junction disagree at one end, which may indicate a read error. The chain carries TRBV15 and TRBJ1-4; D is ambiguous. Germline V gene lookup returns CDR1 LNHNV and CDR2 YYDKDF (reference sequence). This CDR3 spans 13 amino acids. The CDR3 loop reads CATCRSTNEKLFF. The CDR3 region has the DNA TGTGCCACCTGCAGGTCTACTAATGAAAAACTGTTTTTT.

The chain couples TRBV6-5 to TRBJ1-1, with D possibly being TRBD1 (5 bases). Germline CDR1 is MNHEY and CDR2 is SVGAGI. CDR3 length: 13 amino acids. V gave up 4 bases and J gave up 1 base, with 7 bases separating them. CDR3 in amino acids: CASSSDRNTEAFF. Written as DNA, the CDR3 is TGTGCCAGCAGTTCTGACAGGAACACTGAAGCTTTCTTT.

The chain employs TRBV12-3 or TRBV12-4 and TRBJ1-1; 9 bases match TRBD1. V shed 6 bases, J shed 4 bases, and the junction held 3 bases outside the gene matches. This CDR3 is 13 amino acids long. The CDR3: CASRGQGGTEAFF. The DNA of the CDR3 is TGTGCCAGCAGGGGACAGGGCGGCACTGAAGCTTTCTTT.

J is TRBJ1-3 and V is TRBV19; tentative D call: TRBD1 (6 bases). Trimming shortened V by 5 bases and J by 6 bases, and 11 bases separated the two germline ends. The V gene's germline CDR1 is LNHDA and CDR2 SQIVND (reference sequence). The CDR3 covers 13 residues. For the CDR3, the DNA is TGTGCCAGTAGTCGGGACATAGAAAACACCATATATTTT. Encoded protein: CASSRDIENTIYF.

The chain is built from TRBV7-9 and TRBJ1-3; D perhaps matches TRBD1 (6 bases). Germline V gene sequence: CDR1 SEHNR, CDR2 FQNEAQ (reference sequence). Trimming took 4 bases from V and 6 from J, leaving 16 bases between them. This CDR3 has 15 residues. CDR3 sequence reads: CASSSKQGAENTIYF. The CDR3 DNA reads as TGTGCCAGCAGCTCGAAACAGGGTGCAGAAAACACCATATATTTT.

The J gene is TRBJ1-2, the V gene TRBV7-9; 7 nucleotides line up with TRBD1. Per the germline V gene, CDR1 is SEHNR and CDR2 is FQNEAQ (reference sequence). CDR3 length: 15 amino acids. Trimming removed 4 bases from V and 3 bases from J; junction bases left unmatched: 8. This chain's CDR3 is CASSSLGGRYYGYTF. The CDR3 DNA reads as TGTGCCAGCAGCTCGCTAGGGGGCCGATACTATGGCTACACCTTC.

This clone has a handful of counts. The CDR3 nucleotides read TGTGCCTGGAGTCCGCTGACAGGGGGGTATTCACCCCTCCACTTT. Its translation: CAWSPLTGGYSPLHF. This chain uses TRBV30 with TRBJ1-6, with 9 bases lining up with TRBD1. This CDR3 spans 15 amino acids. Germline CDR1 reads GTSNPN; CDR2 reads SVGIG (reference sequence). Germline trimming cut 2 bases from V and 8 bases from J; bases unmatched to any gene: 7.

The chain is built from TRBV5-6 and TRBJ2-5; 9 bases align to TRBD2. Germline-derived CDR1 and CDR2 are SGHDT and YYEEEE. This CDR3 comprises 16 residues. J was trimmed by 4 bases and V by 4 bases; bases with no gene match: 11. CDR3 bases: TGTGCCAGCAGCACAAATAGCGGGAGCCTCTTAGAGACCCAGTACTTC. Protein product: CASSTNSGSLLETQYF.

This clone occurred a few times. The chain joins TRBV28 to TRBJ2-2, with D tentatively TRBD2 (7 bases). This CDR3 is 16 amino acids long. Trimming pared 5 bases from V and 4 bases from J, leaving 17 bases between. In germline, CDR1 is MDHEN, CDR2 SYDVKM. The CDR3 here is CASSAGGQASTGELFF. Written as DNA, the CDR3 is TGTGCCAGCAGTGCCGGGGGGCAAGCTAGCACCGGGGAGCTGTTTTTT.

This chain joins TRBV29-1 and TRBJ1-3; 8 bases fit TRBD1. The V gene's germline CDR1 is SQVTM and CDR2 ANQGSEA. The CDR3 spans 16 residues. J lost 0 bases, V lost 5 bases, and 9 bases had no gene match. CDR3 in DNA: TGCAGCGTTCTCTTACGGACAGGGAGCTCTGGAAACACCATATATTTT. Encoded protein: CSVLLRTGSSGNTIYF.

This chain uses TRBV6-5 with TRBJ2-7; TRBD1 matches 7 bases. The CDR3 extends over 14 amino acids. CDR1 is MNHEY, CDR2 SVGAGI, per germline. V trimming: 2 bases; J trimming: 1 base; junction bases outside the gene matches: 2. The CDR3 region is CASSYDRVSYEQYF. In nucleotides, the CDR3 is TGTGCCAGCAGTTACGACAGGGTTTCCTACGAGCAGTACTTC.

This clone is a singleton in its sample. DNA of the CDR3: TGCGCCAGCAGCTTGGGACTGCTTAATGAAAAACTGTTTTTT. It codes for CASSLGLLNEKLFF. This chain links TRBV5-1 with TRBJ1-4; D unclear. This CDR3 is 14 amino acids long. V was shortened by 0 bases and J by 4 bases, with 7 bases between the two germline ends. Germline values: CDR1 SGHRS, CDR2 YFSETQ.

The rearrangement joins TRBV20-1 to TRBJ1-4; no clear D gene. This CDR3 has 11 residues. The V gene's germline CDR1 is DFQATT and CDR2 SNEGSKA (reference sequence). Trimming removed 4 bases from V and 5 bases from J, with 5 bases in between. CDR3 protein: CSATLNEKLFF. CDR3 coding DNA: TGCAGTGCTACCTTGAATGAAAAACTGTTTTTT.

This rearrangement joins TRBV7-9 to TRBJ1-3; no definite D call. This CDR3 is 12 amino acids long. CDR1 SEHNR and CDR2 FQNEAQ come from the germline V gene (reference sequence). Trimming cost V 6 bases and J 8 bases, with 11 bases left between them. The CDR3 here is CASRGAGDTIYF. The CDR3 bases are TGTGCCAGCAGGGGAGCCGGGGACACCATATATTTT.

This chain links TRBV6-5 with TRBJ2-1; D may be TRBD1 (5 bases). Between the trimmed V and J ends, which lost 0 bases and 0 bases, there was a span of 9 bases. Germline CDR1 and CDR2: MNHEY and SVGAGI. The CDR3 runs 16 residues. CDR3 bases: TGTGCCAGCAGTTACTCTCAGGGTAGCTCCTACAATGAGCAGTTCTTC. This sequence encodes CASSYSQGSSYNEQFF.

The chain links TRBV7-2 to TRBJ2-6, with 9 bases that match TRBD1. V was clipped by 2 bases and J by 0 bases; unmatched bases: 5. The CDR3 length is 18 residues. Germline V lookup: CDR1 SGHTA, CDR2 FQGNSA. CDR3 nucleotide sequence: TGTGCCAGCAGCTTACCCGGGACAGGGTTCTCTGGGGCCAACGTCCTGACTTTC. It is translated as CASSLPGTGFSGANVLTF.

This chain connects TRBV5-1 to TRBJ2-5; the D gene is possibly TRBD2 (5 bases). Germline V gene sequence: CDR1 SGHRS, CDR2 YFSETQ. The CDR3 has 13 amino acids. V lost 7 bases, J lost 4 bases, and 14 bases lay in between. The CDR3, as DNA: TGCGCCAGCCTCCAGGCGGGTTCAGAGACCCAGTACTTC. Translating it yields CASLQAGSETQYF.

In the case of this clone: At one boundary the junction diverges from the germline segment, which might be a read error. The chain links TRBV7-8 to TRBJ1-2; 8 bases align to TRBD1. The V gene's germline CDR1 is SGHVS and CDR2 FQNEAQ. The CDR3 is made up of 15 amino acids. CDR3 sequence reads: CASSLAAGGSYRYTF. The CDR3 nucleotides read TGTGCCAGCAGCTTAGCGGCAGGGGGCTCCTATCGCTACACCTTC.

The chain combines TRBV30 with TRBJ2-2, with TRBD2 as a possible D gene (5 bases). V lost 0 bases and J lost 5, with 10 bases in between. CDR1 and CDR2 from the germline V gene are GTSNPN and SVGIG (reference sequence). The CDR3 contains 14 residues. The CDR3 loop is CAWSVDGDTGELFF. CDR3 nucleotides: TGTGCCTGGAGTGTTGACGGGGATACCGGGGAGCTGTTTTTT.

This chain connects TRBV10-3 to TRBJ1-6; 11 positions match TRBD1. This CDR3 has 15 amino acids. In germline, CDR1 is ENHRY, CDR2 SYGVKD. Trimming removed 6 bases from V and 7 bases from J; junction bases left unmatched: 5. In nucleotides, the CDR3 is TGTGCCATCAGCCCGGGACAGGGGGTCAATTCACCCCTCCACTTT. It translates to CAISPGQGVNSPLHF.

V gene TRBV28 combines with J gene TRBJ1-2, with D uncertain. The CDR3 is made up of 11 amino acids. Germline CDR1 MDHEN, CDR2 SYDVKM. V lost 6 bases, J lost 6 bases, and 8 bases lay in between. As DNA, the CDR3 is TGTGCCAGCAGCACAGTAGATGGCTACACCTTC. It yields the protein CASSTVDGYTF.

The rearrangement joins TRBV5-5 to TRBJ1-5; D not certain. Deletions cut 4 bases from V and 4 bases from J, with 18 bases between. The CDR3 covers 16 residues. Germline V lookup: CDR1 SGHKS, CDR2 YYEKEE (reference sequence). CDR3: CASSPWGPGGNQPQHF. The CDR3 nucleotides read TGTGCCAGCAGCCCCTGGGGTCCGGGAGGGAATCAGCCCCAGCATTTT.